The clone carrying this T cell receptor beta chain was recorded many times. TCRdb called the 5' RACE reads again in MiXCR, with one record for every CDR3 protein. The sample includes tens of thousands of distinct CDR3 sequences, approximately 6% of them seen just once. This entry comes from a study of T cells after yellow fever vaccination. CDR3 length: 17 amino acids. Per germline, CDR1 SGHAT and CDR2 FQNNGV. Trimming took 0 bases from V and 6 from J; bases not matched to a gene: 11. The material was PBMCs, either bulk or a sorted T-cell subset (CD4+, CD8+, memory, or dextramer-sorted; not recorded which), obtained on the day of the yellow fever booster vaccination. The V and J genes are TRBV11-2 and TRBJ1-5; 7 bases line up with TRBD1. The clonotype comes from a man younger than 40 who received the YFV17D yellow fever vaccine. CDR3 bases: TGTGCCAGCAGCTTAGATGCGTGGGGACAGTCGGGTCAGCCCCAGCATTTT. Translated: CASSLDAWGQSGQPQHF.